The 7 T cell receptor beta chains in this list originate from one sample, sequenced in a study of T cell responses to AZD1222 COVID-19 vaccine. The data were produced by immunoSEQ multiplex PCR, yet TCRdb's version contains in-frame clones alone and is incomplete. The sample yields 50,000 to 65,000 clones, around 85% seen once. The sample in question was peripheral blood, obtained 28 days after the second AZD1222 dose. These receptors all stem from an adult who received the AZD1222 COVID-19 vaccine.

V gene TRBV2 combines with J gene TRBJ1-2; D is possibly TRBD1 (5 bases). Trimming shortened V by 3 bases and J by 0 bases, and 11 bases separated the two germline ends. This CDR3 comprises 15 residues. CDR1 is SNHLY, CDR2 FYNNEI, per germline. This CDR3 is CASSERQGSNYGYTF. CDR3 DNA: TGTGCCAGCAGTGAGCGGCAGGGCTCTAACTATGGCTACACCTTC.

This chain uses TRBV9 with TRBJ1-2; TRBD1 matches 7 bases. The V gene's germline CDR1 is SGDLS and CDR2 YYNGEE. The CDR3 covers 14 residues. V shed 3 bases, J shed 4 bases, and the junction held 6 bases outside the gene matches. The CDR3 reads CASSAQGGFYGYTF. DNA of the CDR3: TGTGCCAGCAGCGCCCAAGGGGGCTTCTATGGCTACACCTTC.

This clone was detected only a few times. V usage is TRBV7-2 and J usage is TRBJ2-3, with TRBD2 matching over 12 bases. The CDR3 is 17 residues long. Germline loops: CDR1 SGHTA, CDR2 FQGNSA. V lost 4 bases to trimming and J lost 1 base; unmatched junction nucleotides: 6. CDR3 DNA: TGTGCCAGCAGCTCCTGGACTAGCGGGAAAGGCACAGATACGCAGTATTTT. This sequence encodes CASSSWTSGKGTDTQYF.

This clone showed up many times. The chain links TRBV5-1 to TRBJ2-7; maybe TRBD1 (6 bases). Per the germline V gene, CDR1 is SGHRS and CDR2 is YFSETQ. The ends were cut back, 3 bases at V and 4 bases at J, with 11 bases in the middle. This CDR3 has 13 amino acids. Here the CDR3 reads CASSSGTRYEQYF. The CDR3 nucleotides are TGCGCCAGCAGCTCCGGGACAAGGTACGAGCAGTACTTC. The full variable domain, rest sourced from reference TRBV5-1 and TRBJ2-7, is KAGVTQTPRYLIKTRGQQVTLSCSPISGHRSVSWYQQTPGQGLQFLFEYFSETQRNKGNFPGRFSGRQFSNSRSEMNVSTLELGDSALYLCASSSGTRYEQYFGPGTRLTVT.

CDR3 DNA sequence: TGTGCCAGCACCATGACCACAGATACGCAGTATTTT. It is translated as CASTMTTDTQYF. The chain uses TRBV7-9 and TRBJ2-3; no definite D call. Between the trimmed V and J ends, which lost 7 bases and 2 bases, there was a span of 7 bases. From germline, CDR1 is SEHNR and CDR2 FQNEAQ (reference sequence). The CDR3 extends over 12 amino acids.

This clone turned up a few times. This chain uses TRBV7-6 with TRBJ1-3; D not certain. The V gene's germline CDR1 is SGHVS and CDR2 FNYEAQ. The CDR3 contains 11 residues. The ends were cut back, 4 bases at V and 9 bases at J, with 7 bases in the middle. The DNA of the CDR3 is TGTGCCAGCAGCTCCTCTACCACCATATATTTT. It yields the protein CASSSSTTIYF.

Concerning this clone: At one of its ends the junction is not consistent with the germline gene, which may arise from a read error. The rearrangement joins TRBV7-7 to TRBJ2-7, with 10 positions matching TRBD2. This CDR3 contains 19 residues. Looked up from germline, CDR1 is SSHAT and CDR2 is FNYEAQ (reference sequence). CDR3 sequence reads: CASSLYDTRTSGLSYEQYF. The CDR3 region has the DNA TGTGCTAGCAGCTTATACGACACAAGGACTAGCGGACTCTCCTACGAGCAGTACTTC. The variable domain in full, completed from reference TRBV7-7 and TRBJ2-7, reads GAGVSQSPRYKVTKRGQDVTLRCDPISSHATLYWYQQALGQGPEFLTYFNYEAQPDKSGLPSDRFSAERPEGSISTLTIQRTEQRDSAMYRCASSLYDTRTSGLSYEQYFGPGTRLTVT.